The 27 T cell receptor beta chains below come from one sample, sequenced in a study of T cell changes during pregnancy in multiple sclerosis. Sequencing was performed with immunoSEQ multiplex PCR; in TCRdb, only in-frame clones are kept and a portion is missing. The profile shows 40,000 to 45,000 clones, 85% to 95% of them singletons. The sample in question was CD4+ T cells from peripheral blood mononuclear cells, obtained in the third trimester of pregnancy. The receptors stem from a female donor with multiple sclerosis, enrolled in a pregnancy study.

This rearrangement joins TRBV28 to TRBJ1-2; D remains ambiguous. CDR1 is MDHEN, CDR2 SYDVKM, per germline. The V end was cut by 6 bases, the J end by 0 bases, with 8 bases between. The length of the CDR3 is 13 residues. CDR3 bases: TGTGCCAGCAGGTCCGGGTCTAACTATGGCTACACCTTC. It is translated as CASRSGSNYGYTF.

CDR3 sequence reads: CASSFPAGDYYGYTF. The CDR3 region has the DNA TGTGCCAGCAGTTTCCCGGCGGGGGATTACTATGGCTACACCTTC. This sequence joins TRBV28 and TRBJ1-2, with D perhaps matching TRBD1 (5 bases). This CDR3 is 15 amino acids long. V was cut by 3 bases and J by 3 bases, with 14 bases left in between. Germline-derived CDR1 and CDR2 are MDHEN and SYDVKM.

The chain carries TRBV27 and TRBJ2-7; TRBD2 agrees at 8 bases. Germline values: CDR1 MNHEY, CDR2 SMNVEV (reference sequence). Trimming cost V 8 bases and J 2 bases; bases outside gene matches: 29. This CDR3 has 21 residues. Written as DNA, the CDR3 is TGTGCCAGCGTCTGGCGGGAGGAAAGAGTGAAAGAGAATATGGGGACCTACGAGCAGTACTTC. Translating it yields CASVWREERVKENMGTYEQYF.

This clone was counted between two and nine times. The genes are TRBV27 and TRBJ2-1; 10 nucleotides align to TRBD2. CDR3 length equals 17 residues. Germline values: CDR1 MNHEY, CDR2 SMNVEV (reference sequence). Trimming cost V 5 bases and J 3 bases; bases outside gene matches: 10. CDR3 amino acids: CASSLQISGRIYNEQFF. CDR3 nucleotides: TGTGCCAGCAGTCTTCAAATTAGCGGGAGGATCTACAATGAGCAGTTCTTC.

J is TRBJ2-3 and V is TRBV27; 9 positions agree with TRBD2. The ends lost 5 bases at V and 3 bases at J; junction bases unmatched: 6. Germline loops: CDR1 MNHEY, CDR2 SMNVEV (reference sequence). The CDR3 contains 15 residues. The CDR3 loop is CASSLRAGGTDTQYF. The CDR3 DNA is TGTGCCAGCAGTCTACGGGCGGGAGGGACAGATACGCAGTATTTT.

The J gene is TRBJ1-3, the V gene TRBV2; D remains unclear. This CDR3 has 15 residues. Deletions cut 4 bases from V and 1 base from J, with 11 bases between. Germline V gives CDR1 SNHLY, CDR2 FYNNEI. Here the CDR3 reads CASSGLGGSGNTIYF. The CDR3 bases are TGTGCCAGCAGTGGTCTTGGAGGGTCTGGAAACACCATATATTTT.

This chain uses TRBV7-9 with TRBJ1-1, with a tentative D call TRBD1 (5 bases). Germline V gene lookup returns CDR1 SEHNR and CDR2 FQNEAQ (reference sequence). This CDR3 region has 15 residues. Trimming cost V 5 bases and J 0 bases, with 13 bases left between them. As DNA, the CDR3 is TGTGCCAGCAGCCCCCACGCAGGGATGAACACTGAAGCTTTCTTT. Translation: CASSPHAGMNTEAFF.

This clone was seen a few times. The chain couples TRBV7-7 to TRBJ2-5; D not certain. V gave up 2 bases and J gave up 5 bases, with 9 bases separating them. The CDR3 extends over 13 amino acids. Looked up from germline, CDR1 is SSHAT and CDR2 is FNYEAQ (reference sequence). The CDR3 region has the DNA TGTGCCAGCAGCTTAAGCCCTGCGGAGACCCAGTACTTC. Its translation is CASSLSPAETQYF.

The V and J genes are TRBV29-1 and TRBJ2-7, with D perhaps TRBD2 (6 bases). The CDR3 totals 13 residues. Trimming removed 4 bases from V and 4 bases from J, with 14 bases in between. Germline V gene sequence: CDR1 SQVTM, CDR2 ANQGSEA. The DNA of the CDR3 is TGCAGCGTTGTTGGGAGGACCTCGTACGAGCAGTACTTC. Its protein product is CSVVGRTSYEQYF.

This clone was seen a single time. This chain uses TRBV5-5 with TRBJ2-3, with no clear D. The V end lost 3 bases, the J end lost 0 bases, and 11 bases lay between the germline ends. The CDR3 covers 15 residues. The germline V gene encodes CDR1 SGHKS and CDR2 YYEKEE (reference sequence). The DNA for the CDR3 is TGTGCCAGCAGCTCGACACCCACTAGCACAGATACGCAGTATTTT. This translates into CASSSTPTSTDTQYF.

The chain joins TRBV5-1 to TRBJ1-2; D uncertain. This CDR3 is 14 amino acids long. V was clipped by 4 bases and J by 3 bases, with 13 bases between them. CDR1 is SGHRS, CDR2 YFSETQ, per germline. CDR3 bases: TGCGCCAGCAGCCCCTATCTTCGGGACTATGGCTACACCTTC. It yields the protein CASSPYLRDYGYTF.

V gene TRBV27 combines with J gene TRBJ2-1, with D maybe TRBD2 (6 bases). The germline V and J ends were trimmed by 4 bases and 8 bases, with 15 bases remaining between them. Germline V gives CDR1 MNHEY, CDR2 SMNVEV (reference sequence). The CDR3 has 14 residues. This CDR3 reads CASSSRLVSDEQFF. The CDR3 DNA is TGTGCCAGCAGTTCAAGACTAGTCTCGGATGAGCAGTTCTTC.

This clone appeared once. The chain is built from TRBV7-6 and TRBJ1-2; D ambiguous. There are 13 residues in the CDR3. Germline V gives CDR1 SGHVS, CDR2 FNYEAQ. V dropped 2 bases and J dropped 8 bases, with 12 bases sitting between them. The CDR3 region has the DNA TGTGCCAGCAGCTTAACGAATGCGGGGGGCTACACCTTC. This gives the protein CASSLTNAGGYTF.

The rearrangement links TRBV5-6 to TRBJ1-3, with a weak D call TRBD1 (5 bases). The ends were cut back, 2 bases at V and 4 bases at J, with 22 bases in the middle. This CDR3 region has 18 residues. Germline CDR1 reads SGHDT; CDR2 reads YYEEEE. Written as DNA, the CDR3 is TGTGCCAGCAGCTTCCGGGTGTTTGAAGGGGCGGAAGGAAACACCATATATTTT. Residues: CASSFRVFEGAEGNTIYF. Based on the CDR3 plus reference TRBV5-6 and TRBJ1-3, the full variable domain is DAGVTQSPTHLIKTRGQQVTLRCSPKSGHDTVSWYQQALGQGPQFIFQYYEEEERQRGNFPDRFSGHQFPNYSSELNVNALLLGDSALYLCASSFRVFEGAEGNTIYFGEGSWLTVV.

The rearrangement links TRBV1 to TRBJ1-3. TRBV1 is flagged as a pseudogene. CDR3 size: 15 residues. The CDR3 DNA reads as TGCACCAGCAGCGGCGGGGGGTTCTCTGGAAACACCATATATTTT. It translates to CTSSGGGFSGNTIYF.

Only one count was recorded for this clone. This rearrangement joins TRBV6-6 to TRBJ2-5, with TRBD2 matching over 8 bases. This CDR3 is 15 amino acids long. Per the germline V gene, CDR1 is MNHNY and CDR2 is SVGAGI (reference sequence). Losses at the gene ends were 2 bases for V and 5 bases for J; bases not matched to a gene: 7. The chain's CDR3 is CASSYAGLEGETQYF. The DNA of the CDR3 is TGTGCCAGCAGTTACGCGGGACTAGAGGGGGAGACCCAGTACTTC.

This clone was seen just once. CDR3 coding DNA: TGCGCCAGCAGCTTGGGGCGGCCAGGCACAGATACGCAGTATTTT. It yields the protein CASSLGRPGTDTQYF. V and J are TRBV5-1 and TRBJ2-3, with no clear D. Germline CDR1 reads SGHRS; CDR2 reads YFSETQ. The CDR3 loop spans 15 amino acids. V was pared by 0 bases and J by 1 base, with 9 bases between.

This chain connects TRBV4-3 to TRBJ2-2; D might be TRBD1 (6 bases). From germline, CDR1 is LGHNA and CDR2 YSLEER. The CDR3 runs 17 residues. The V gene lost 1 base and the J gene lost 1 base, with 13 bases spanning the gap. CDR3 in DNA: TGCGCCAGCAGCCAAGCCACCCTCAGGGGGAACACCGGGGAGCTGTTTTTT. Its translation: CASSQATLRGNTGELFF.

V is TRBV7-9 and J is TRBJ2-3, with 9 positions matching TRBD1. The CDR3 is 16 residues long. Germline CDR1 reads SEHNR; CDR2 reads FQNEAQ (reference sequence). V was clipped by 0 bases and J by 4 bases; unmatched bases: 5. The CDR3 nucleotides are TGTGCCAGCAGCTTAGCGTTGGGACAGGGTTCAGATACGCAGTATTTT. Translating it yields CASSLALGQGSDTQYF.

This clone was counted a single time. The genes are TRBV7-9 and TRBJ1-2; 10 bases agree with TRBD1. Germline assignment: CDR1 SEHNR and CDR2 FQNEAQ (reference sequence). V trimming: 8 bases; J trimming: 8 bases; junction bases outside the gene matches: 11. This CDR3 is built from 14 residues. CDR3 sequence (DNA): TGTGCCAGCCAAACCGGGACAGGGGTTGGCGGCTACACCTTC. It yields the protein CASQTGTGVGGYTF.

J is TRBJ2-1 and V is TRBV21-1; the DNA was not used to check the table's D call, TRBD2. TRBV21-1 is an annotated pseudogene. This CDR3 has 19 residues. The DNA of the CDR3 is TGTGCCAGCAGCTCCTACCGGGATAGCTCGAGAACGACCGACGGTGAGCAGTTCTTC. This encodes CASSSYRDSSRTTDGEQFF.

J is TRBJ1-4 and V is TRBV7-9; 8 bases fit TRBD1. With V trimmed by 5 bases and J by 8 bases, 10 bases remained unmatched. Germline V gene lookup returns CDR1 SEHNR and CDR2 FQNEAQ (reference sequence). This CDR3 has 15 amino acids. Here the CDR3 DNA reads TGTGCCAGCAGCATACTACAGGGGGTGGAAGAAAAACTGTTTTTT. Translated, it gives CASSILQGVEEKLFF.

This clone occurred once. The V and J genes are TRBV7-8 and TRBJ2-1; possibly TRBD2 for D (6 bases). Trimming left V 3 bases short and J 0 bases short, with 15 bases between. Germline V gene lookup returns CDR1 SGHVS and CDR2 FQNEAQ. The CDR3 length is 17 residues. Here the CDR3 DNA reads TGTGCCAGCAGCTTGAACCGGGGACTTCACTCCTACAATGAGCAGTTCTTC. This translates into CASSLNRGLHSYNEQFF.

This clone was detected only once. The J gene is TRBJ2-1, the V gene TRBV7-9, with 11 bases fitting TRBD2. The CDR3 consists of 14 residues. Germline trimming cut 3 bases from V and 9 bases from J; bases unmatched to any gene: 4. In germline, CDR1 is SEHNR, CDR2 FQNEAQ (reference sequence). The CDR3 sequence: CASSFPGLAAEQFF. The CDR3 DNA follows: TGTGCCAGCAGCTTTCCGGGACTAGCGGCTGAGCAGTTCTTC.

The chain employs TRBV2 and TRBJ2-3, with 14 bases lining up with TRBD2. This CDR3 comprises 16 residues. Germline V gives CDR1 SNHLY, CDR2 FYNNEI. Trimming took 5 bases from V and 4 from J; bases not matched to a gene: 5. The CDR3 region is CASSWTSGGIADTQYF. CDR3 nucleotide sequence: TGTGCCAGCAGTTGGACTAGCGGGGGGATAGCAGATACGCAGTATTTT. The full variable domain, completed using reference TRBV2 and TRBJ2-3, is EPEVTQTPSHQVTQMGQEVILRCVPISNHLYFYWYRQILGQKVEFLVSFYNNEISEKSEIFDDQFSVERPDGSNFTLKIRSTKLEDSAMYFCASSWTSGGIADTQYFGPGTRLTVL.

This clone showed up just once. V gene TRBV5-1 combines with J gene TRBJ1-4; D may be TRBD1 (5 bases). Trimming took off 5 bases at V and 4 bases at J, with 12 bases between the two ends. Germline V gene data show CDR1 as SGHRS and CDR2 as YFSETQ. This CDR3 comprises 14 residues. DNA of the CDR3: TGCGCCAGCAGTTCCCGACAGAATAATGAAAAACTGTTTTTT. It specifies CASSSRQNNEKLFF. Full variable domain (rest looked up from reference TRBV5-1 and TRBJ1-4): KAGVTQTPRYLIKTRGQQVTLSCSPISGHRSVSWYQQTPGQGLQFLFEYFSETQRNKGNFPGRFSGRQFSNSRSEMNVSTLELGDSALYLCASSSRQNNEKLFFGSGTQLSVL.

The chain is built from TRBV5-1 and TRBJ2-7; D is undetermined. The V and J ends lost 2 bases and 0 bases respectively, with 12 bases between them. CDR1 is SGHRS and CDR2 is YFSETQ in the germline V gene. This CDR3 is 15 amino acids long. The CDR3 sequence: CASSFGTVPSYEQYF. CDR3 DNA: TGCGCCAGCAGCTTCGGAACAGTCCCCTCCTACGAGCAGTACTTC.